This T cell receptor (beta chain) originates from a study of blood T cell repertoires in COVID-19. This CDR3 contains 14 residues. Germline V gene lookup returns CDR1 LNHDA and CDR2 SQIVND (reference sequence). The V segment lost 3 bases and the J segment 5 bases; nucleotides outside the gene matches: 3. Concerning this clone: Additional DNA sequences in this sample encode the identical CDR3.

In the authors' workflow: From reference gene primer amplification, estimates of nucleated cell counts were derived. Clones were sequenced by immunoSEQ multiplex PCR, and TCRdb holds only the in-frame ones, with some missing. V, J and clone size derive from that table, while D and trimming were established from the DNA sequence. The data contain about 210,000 clones, around four fifths of them singletons. This TCR came from a woman aged 45 to 65 with acute or convalescent COVID-19. The sample was peripheral blood. The genes are TRBV19 and TRBJ2-7, with 11 positions matching TRBD2. As DNA, the CDR3 is TGTGCCAGTAGTATCCTAGCGGGAGGCAACGAGCAGTACTTC. It is translated as CASSILAGGNEQYF.